Listed here are 7 T cell receptor beta chains from one sample, sequenced in a study of blood T cell repertoires in COVID-19. Clones were sequenced by immunoSEQ multiplex PCR, and TCRdb holds only the in-frame ones, with some missing. This table holds some 62,000 clones, more than 80% found once. What was sequenced was peripheral blood. Receptor source: a woman aged 55 to 70 with COVID-19, enrolled during active disease.

This chain links TRBV7-2 with TRBJ2-7; D may be TRBD1 (8 bases). The CDR3 has 15 amino acids. V lost 5 bases to trimming and J lost 4 bases, with 18 bases between them. CDR1 is SGHTA and CDR2 is FQGNSA in the germline V gene. CDR3 amino acids: CASSPGGQGVYEQYF. The CDR3 DNA sequence: TGTGCCAGCAGCCCGGGAGGACAGGGTGTGTACGAGCAGTACTTC.

The chain has TRBV19 and TRBJ2-3; TRBD2 matches 9 bases. CDR1 and CDR2 from the germline V gene are LNHDA and SQIVND (reference sequence). Trimming at V came to 0 bases and at J to 4 bases, leaving 14 bases not matched to a gene. This CDR3 is built from 19 residues. The CDR3: CASSIDLTGVAGEADTQYF. The DNA of the CDR3 is TGTGCCAGTAGTATAGATCTGACTGGGGTAGCGGGAGAGGCAGATACGCAGTATTTT.

This clone appeared once. The chain joins TRBV11-2 to TRBJ2-4; D might be TRBD1 (6 bases). V lost 5 bases and J lost 2, with 13 bases in between. The germline V gene encodes CDR1 SGHAT and CDR2 FQNNGV. This CDR3 region has 15 residues. For the CDR3, the DNA is TGTGCCAGCAGCCCTATACAGGGACCCAAAAACATTCAGTACTTC. This sequence encodes CASSPIQGPKNIQYF.

The V gene is TRBV6-6, the J gene TRBJ2-7, with D possibly being TRBD2 (6 bases). The CDR3 extends over 13 amino acids. Trimming removed 8 bases from V and 2 bases from J, with 13 bases in between. Germline CDR1 reads MNHNY; CDR2 reads SVGAGI (reference sequence). The CDR3 reads CASPRDFPYEQYF. The CDR3 DNA follows: TGTGCCAGCCCCAGGGACTTCCCCTACGAGCAGTACTTC.

V usage is TRBV15 and J usage is TRBJ2-7; no reliable D call. Looked up from germline, CDR1 is LNHNV and CDR2 is YYDKDF (reference sequence). Trimming removed 4 bases at V and 2 bases at J, with 9 bases between. The CDR3 length is 13 residues. The CDR3 DNA follows: TGTGCCACCAGCAAAATTAATCCCTACGAGCAGTACTTC. Translating it yields CATSKINPYEQYF. Together with reference TRBV15 and TRBJ2-7, the CDR3 gives the full variable domain: DAMVIQNPRYQVTQFGKPVTLSCSQTLNHNVMYWYQQKSSQAPKLLFHYYDKDFNNEADTPDNFQSRRPNTSFCFLDIRSPGLGDTAMYLCATSKINPYEQYFGPGTRLTVT.

The chain joins TRBV28 to TRBJ2-1; D ambiguous. The V gene lost 3 bases and the J gene lost 7 bases, with 4 bases spanning the gap. In germline, CDR1 is MDHEN, CDR2 SYDVKM. This CDR3 is built from 11 residues. The CDR3 here is CASSFLNEQFF. In nucleotides, the CDR3 is TGTGCCAGCAGTTTCTTAAATGAGCAGTTCTTC. Full variable domain (missing parts from reference TRBV28 and TRBJ2-1): DVKVTQSSRYLVKRTGEKVFLECVQDMDHENMFWYRQDPGLGLRLIYFSYDVKMKEKGDIPEGYSVSREKKERFSLILESASTNQTSMYLCASSFLNEQFFGPGTRLTVL.

The chain combines TRBV9 with TRBJ1-4; TRBD1 matches at 7 bases. Germline CDR1 is SGDLS and CDR2 is YYNGEE. Unmatched junction bases numbered 12, after V lost 2 bases and J lost 8 bases. The CDR3 is made up of 16 amino acids. For the CDR3, the DNA is TGTGCCAGCAGCGTGGGATTAGACAGGGCTCGGGAAAAACTGTTTTTT. It encodes CASSVGLDRAREKLFF.